A selection of T cell receptor beta chains follows, all from one sample in a study of cytomegalovirus exposure and HLA in healthy donors. Repertoires were generated with immunoSEQ multiplex PCR, while TCRdb's copy carries only in-frame clones and drops some. This table holds under 150,000 clones, 79% found once. Source material: PBMCs. The source is a man aged 18 to 30 in good health and CMV-seronegative. CDR3s include the opening cysteine and the closing phenylalanine or tryptophan. The D gene is left open where the match is weak. The listing skips clone size in some rows; elsewhere it reads once, few, many or a size class.

d_call: -
j_call: TRBJ1-1
clone_size: once
v_call: TRBV5-1
cdr3_nt: TGCGCCAGCAGCTTGTTTGGATCAGGGGCGACCACTGAAGCTTTCTTT
cdr3_aa: CASSLFGSGATTEAFF

d_call: -
j_call: TRBJ2-7
clone_size: -
v_call: TRBV30
cdr3_nt: TGTGCCTGGAGTTTCTTCGGGGAGCAGTACTTC
cdr3_aa: CAWSFFGEQYF

d_call: TRBD1
j_call: TRBJ2-7
clone_size: -
v_call: TRBV4-2
cdr3_nt: TGTGCCAGCAGCCAAGCCCGACAGGGCGAGCAGTACTTC
cdr3_aa: CASSQARQGEQYF

d_call: TRBD1
j_call: TRBJ2-7
clone_size: few
v_call: TRBV30
cdr3_nt: TGTGCCTGGAGTACCGGGACAGGGGCCTACGAGCAGTACTTC
cdr3_aa: CAWSTGTGAYEQYF

d_call: -
j_call: TRBJ1-1
clone_size: -
v_call: TRBV28
cdr3_nt: TGTGCCAGCCTCAGGGAAACGAACACTGAAGCTTTCTTT
cdr3_aa: CASLRETNTEAFF

d_call: TRBD1
j_call: TRBJ2-7
clone_size: -
v_call: TRBV10-3
cdr3_nt: TGTGCCATCAGTGGCGGACAGGGGGCCGCCTACGAGCAGTACTTC
cdr3_aa: CAISGGQGAAYEQYF

d_call: -
j_call: TRBJ1-5
clone_size: few
v_call: TRBV4-3
cdr3_nt: TGCGCCAGCAGCCAGTCTTCAGGCAGCCAGCCCCAGCATTTT
cdr3_aa: CASSQSSGSQPQHF

d_call: -
j_call: TRBJ2-2
clone_size: once
v_call: TRBV7-2
cdr3_nt: TGTGCCAGCAGCTTAGCGATCCACAAGAACACCGGGGAGCTGTTTTTT
cdr3_aa: CASSLAIHKNTGELFF

d_call: -
j_call: TRBJ2-7
clone_size: few
v_call: TRBV2
cdr3_nt: TGTGCCAGCAGTGTGGAGGGGCTAGGGTGGGAGCAGTACTTC
cdr3_aa: CASSVEGLGWEQYF

d_call: TRBD2
j_call: TRBJ2-7
clone_size: -
v_call: TRBV7-8
cdr3_nt: TGTGCCAGCAGCCCGAGGATGGGACTAGCGGGGTCCCGGTACTTC
cdr3_aa: CASSPRMGLAGSRYF

d_call: TRBD1
j_call: TRBJ1-2
clone_size: -
v_call: TRBV10-2
cdr3_nt: TGCGCCAGCAGTTGGACAGGGAGTCCTTCCTCTACTATCCATGGCTACACCTTC
cdr3_aa: CASSWTGSPSSTIHGYTF

d_call: TRBD2
j_call: TRBJ2-7
clone_size: -
v_call: TRBV7-3
cdr3_nt: TGTGCCAGCAGCGACGGGGGGAACTTCGAGCAGTACTTC
cdr3_aa: CASSDGGNFEQYF

d_call: -
j_call: TRBJ2-4
clone_size: -
v_call: TRBV23-1
cdr3_nt: TGCGCCAGCAGTCGGGGAGGCAGGGAAAAAAACATTCAGTACTTC
cdr3_aa: CASSRGGREKNIQYF

d_call: -
j_call: TRBJ2-1
clone_size: -
v_call: TRBV18
cdr3_nt: TGTGCCAGCTCACCACCGGGGCAGAGTGAGCAGTTCTTC
cdr3_aa: CASSPPGQSEQFF

d_call: -
j_call: TRBJ1-1
clone_size: few
v_call: TRBV7-9
cdr3_nt: TGTGCCAGCAGTCGGAGTGAAGCTTTCTTT
cdr3_aa: CASSRSEAFF

d_call: TRBD1
j_call: TRBJ2-7
clone_size: -
v_call: TRBV5-1
cdr3_nt: TGCGCCAGCAGCTTGGCCGGGACAGGGGGCTTCTACTACGAGCAGTACTTC
cdr3_aa: CASSLAGTGGFYYEQYF

d_call: TRBD1
j_call: TRBJ2-7
clone_size: once
v_call: TRBV7-8
cdr3_nt: TGTGCCAGCAGCTTATGGTCGACAGGGGGAGGCTACGAGCAGTACTTC
cdr3_aa: CASSLWSTGGGYEQYF

d_call: TRBD1
j_call: TRBJ1-4
clone_size: -
v_call: TRBV5-6
cdr3_nt: TGTGCCAGCAGCCCGGCGGGGACAGTGAATGAAAAACTGTTTTTT
cdr3_aa: CASSPAGTVNEKLFF

d_call: -
j_call: TRBJ2-1
clone_size: -
v_call: TRBV12-5
cdr3_nt: TGTGCTAGTGGTTCCCCCCCGACAGCCCTCTACAGTGAGCAGTTCTTC
cdr3_aa: CASGSPPTALYSEQFF

d_call: TRBD1
j_call: TRBJ1-6
clone_size: -
v_call: TRBV7-8
cdr3_nt: TGTGCCAGCAGCTTGGGACAGGAGGATTCACCCCTCCACTTT
cdr3_aa: CASSLGQEDSPLHF

d_call: TRBD2
j_call: TRBJ2-1
clone_size: -
v_call: TRBV4-2
cdr3_nt: TGTGCCAGCAGCCAAGAGACTAGCGGGGGGATGAATGAGCAGTTCTTC
cdr3_aa: CASSQETSGGMNEQFF

d_call: TRBD1
j_call: TRBJ1-2
clone_size: -
v_call: TRBV29-1
cdr3_nt: TGCAGCGTCCATGACAGGGGTATTGGCTACACCTTC
cdr3_aa: CSVHDRGIGYTF

d_call: -
j_call: TRBJ1-2
clone_size: -
v_call: TRBV19
cdr3_nt: TGTGCCAGTAGTCCAGGGATGAACTATGGCTACACCTTC
cdr3_aa: CASSPGMNYGYTF

d_call: -
j_call: TRBJ1-1
clone_size: -
v_call: TRBV27
cdr3_nt: TGTGCCAGCTATCCGGGATGGGACACTGAAGCTTTCTTT
cdr3_aa: CASYPGWDTEAFF

d_call: TRBD1
j_call: TRBJ2-7
clone_size: -
v_call: TRBV9
cdr3_nt: TGTGCCAGCAGCGTAACAGGGGGCTCCTACGAGCAGTACTTC
cdr3_aa: CASSVTGGSYEQYF

d_call: -
j_call: TRBJ2-5
clone_size: once
v_call: TRBV5-1
cdr3_nt: TGCGCCAGCAGCTTGACGGGGTTAGAGACCCAGTACTTC
cdr3_aa: CASSLTGLETQYF

d_call: -
j_call: TRBJ1-2
clone_size: -
v_call: TRBV7-8
cdr3_nt: TGTGCCAGCAGCTTAACTGGGGGGACCTCCTATGGCTACACCTTC
cdr3_aa: CASSLTGGTSYGYTF

d_call: TRBD1
j_call: TRBJ1-2
clone_size: -
v_call: TRBV7-9
cdr3_nt: TGTGCCAGCAGCGAGACAGGGAACTATGGCTACACCTTC
cdr3_aa: CASSETGNYGYTF